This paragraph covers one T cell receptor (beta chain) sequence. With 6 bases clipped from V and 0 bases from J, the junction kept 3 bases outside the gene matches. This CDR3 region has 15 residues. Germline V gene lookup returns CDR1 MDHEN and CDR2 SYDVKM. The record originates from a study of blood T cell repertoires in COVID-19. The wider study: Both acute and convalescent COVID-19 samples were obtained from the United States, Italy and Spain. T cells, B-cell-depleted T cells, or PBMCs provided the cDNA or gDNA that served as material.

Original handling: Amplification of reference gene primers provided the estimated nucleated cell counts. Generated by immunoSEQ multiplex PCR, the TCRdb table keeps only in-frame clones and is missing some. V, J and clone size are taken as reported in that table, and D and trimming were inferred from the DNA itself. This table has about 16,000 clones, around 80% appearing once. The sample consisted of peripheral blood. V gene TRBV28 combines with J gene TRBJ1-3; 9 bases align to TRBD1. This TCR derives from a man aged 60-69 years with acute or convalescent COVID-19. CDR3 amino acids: CASRRQGGSGNTIYF. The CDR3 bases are TGTGCCAGCAGAAGACAGGGGGGCTCTGGAAACACCATATATTTT.